These 24 T cell receptor beta chains were sequenced from one sample in a study of tumour-infiltrating T cells in Burkitt lymphoma. Produced via immunoSEQ multiplex PCR; TCRdb's table is partial and in-frame only. Among about 2,000 clones listed, about 13% were seen once. Sequencing input: tumor tissue. These receptors were taken from a human donor with Burkitt lymphoma.

A word on this clone: Distinct nucleotide sequences in the sample also encode this CDR3. The V and J genes are TRBV7-9 and TRBJ1-1; 8 bases map to TRBD1. V gave up 4 bases and J gave up 5 bases; unmatched junction bases: 9. The CDR3 has 15 amino acids. Looked up from germline, CDR1 is SEHNR and CDR2 is FQNEAQ (reference sequence). The CDR3 loop reads CASSSRQGKGTEAFF. CDR3 DNA sequence: TGTGCCAGCAGCTCCCGACAGGGGAAAGGAACTGAAGCTTTCTTT.

This clone has just a few counts. CDR3 DNA sequence: TGTGCCAGCAGTGAAGGAGGGTCTAATGAAAAACTGTTTTTT. Its protein product is CASSEGGSNEKLFF. The genes are TRBV25-1 and TRBJ1-4; D is undetermined. Trimming took off 2 bases at V and 3 bases at J, with 7 bases between the two ends. The CDR3 extends over 14 amino acids. CDR1 is MGHDK and CDR2 is SYGVNS in the germline V gene.

This clone was counted a few times. The chain is built from TRBV7-6 and TRBJ2-1, with 14 bases lining up with TRBD2. Germline-derived CDR1 and CDR2 are SGHVS and FNYEAQ. Trimming removed 4 bases from V and 8 bases from J; junction bases left unmatched: 4. The CDR3 covers 15 residues. The CDR3 bases are TGTGCCAGCAGCTCGGGACTAGCGGGGGCCGATGAGCAGTTCTTC. Translating gives CASSSGLAGADEQFF.

This clone was detected a few times. This chain links TRBV7-2 with TRBJ1-1; 7 bases are a match to TRBD1. Unmatched junction bases numbered 9, after V lost 5 bases and J lost 0 bases. Germline V gene sequence: CDR1 SGHTA, CDR2 FQGNSA. The length of the CDR3 is 16 residues. This CDR3 reads CASSVMPGQMNTEAFF. The CDR3 bases are TGTGCCAGCAGCGTTATGCCGGGACAGATGAACACTGAAGCTTTCTTT.

This chain uses TRBV19 with TRBJ2-1, with 14 bases fitting TRBD2. CDR3 length: 16 residues. Germline V lookup: CDR1 LNHDA, CDR2 SQIVND (reference sequence). The ends lost 5 bases at V and 4 bases at J; junction bases unmatched: 4. In DNA form, the CDR3 reads TGTGCCAGTAGTGTCGGACTAGCGGGGGGTTACAATGAGCAGTTCTTC. Translated, it gives CASSVGLAGGYNEQFF.

This clone showed up just a few times. One end of the junction does not line up with germline, which may come from a read error. This rearrangement joins TRBV7-2 to TRBJ1-1; D not resolved. The CDR3 is made up of 13 amino acids. Per germline, CDR1 SGHTA and CDR2 FQGNSA. The CDR3 DNA sequence: TGTGCCAGCAGCTTAGAGGGTACCACTGAAGCTTTTTTT. This encodes CASSLEGTTEAFF.

This clone was counted a few times. The rearrangement joins TRBV5-1 to TRBJ2-5; maybe TRBD2 (6 bases). The CDR3 loop spans 14 amino acids. With 4 bases removed from V and 5 bases from J, the gap between germline ends came to 15 bases. Germline CDR1 reads SGHRS; CDR2 reads YFSETQ. The CDR3 nucleotides read TGCGCCAGCAGCAGATCCGGGGGAGGCGAGACCCAGTACTTC. Translation gives CASSRSGGGETQYF. Supplemented by reference TRBV5-1 and TRBJ2-5, the full variable domain reads KAGVTQTPRYLIKTRGQQVTLSCSPISGHRSVSWYQQTPGQGLQFLFEYFSETQRNKGNFPGRFSGRQFSNSRSEMNVSTLELGDSALYLCASSRSGGGETQYFGPGTRLLVL.

This clone was seen more than once but under ten times. V usage is TRBV9 and J usage is TRBJ2-7; 9 bases fit TRBD2. The CDR3 consists of 14 residues. V lost 4 bases and J lost 0; bases outside the gene matches: 2. The germline gives CDR1 SGDLS, CDR2 YYNGEE. The DNA for the CDR3 is TGTGCCAGCAGCATGACTAGCGGCTCCTACGAGCAGTACTTC. Protein: CASSMTSGSYEQYF.

As concerns this clone: One end of the junction fails to match germline, which may point to a read error. This chain connects TRBV9 to TRBJ2-7; a weak D match, TRBD1 (5 bases). The CDR3 has 14 amino acids. Per germline, CDR1 SGDLS and CDR2 YYNGEE. The CDR3 DNA sequence: TGTGCCAACAGCCCTCTGACAGTAAACTACGAGCAGTACTTC. Translation gives CANSPLTVNYEQYF.

The CDR3 sequence: CASSLKGPYNSPLHF. Here the CDR3 DNA reads TGTGCCAGCAGCCTAAAGGGCCCCTATAATTCACCCCTCCACTTT. The J gene is TRBJ1-6, the V gene TRBV7-3; D not certain. CDR1 SGHTA and CDR2 FQGTGA come from the germline V gene. The CDR3 has 15 amino acids. The germline V and J ends were trimmed by 5 bases and 2 bases, with 10 bases remaining between them.

This clone has a handful of counts. The rearrangement uses TRBV6-6 and TRBJ1-6, with D possibly TRBD1 on 6 matching bases. CDR1 is MNHNY and CDR2 is SVGAGI in the germline V gene (reference sequence). Trimming shortened V by 6 bases and J by 8 bases, and 14 bases separated the two germline ends. The CDR3 length is 14 residues. The CDR3 sequence: CASSLQGSDSPLHF. The CDR3, as DNA: TGTGCCAGCAGCTTACAGGGTTCCGATTCACCCCTCCACTTT.

This clone was seen a handful of times. The chain uses TRBV4-1 and TRBJ1-1; 9 nucleotides align to TRBD1. Germline values: CDR1 MGHRA, CDR2 YSYEKL. The CDR3 covers 15 residues. Trimming cost V 0 bases and J 4 bases; bases outside gene matches: 3. CDR3 coding DNA: TGCGCCAGCAGCCAAGATCACAGGGGGCGCACTGAAGCTTTCTTT. Protein product: CASSQDHRGRTEAFF.

The chain employs TRBV19 and TRBJ1-2; tentative D call: TRBD1 (5 bases). The CDR3 contains 14 residues. From germline, CDR1 is LNHDA and CDR2 SQIVND (reference sequence). V lost 2 bases and J lost 4, with 11 bases in between. The CDR3 DNA reads TGTGCCAGTAGTATAAATGGCGGGACCTATGGCTACACCTTC. It yields the protein CASSINGGTYGYTF.

This chain links TRBV30 with TRBJ1-2; unclear D gene. This CDR3 spans 15 amino acids. From germline, CDR1 is GTSNPN and CDR2 SVGIG (reference sequence). The V end lost 4 bases, the J end lost 0 bases, and 15 bases lay between the germline ends. CDR3 sequence: CAWTPSTQSNYGYTF. For the CDR3, the DNA is TGTGCCTGGACCCCTTCCACACAATCTAACTATGGCTACACCTTC.

Of note for this clone: The junction does not match germline at one end; this may be a read error. This rearrangement joins TRBV30 to TRBJ1-1; no reliable D call. The germline V gene encodes CDR1 GTSNPN and CDR2 SVGIG (reference sequence). The CDR3 consists of 12 residues. CDR3 sequence (DNA): TGTGCCTGGAGTGTGCTGTACACTGAAGTTTTCTTT. Encoded protein: CAWSVLYTEVFF.

This clone was seen more than once but under ten times. The rearrangement joins TRBV2 to TRBJ2-5, with D possibly TRBD2 on 6 matching bases. CDR1 is SNHLY and CDR2 is FYNNEI in the germline V gene. The CDR3 covers 12 residues. Trimming shortened V by 8 bases and J by 4 bases, and 11 bases separated the two germline ends. The CDR3 reads CASRQGGETQYF. CDR3 bases: TGTGCCAGCCGGCAGGGAGGAGAGACCCAGTACTTC. Full variable domain (outside the CDR3, taken from reference TRBV2 and TRBJ2-5): EPEVTQTPSHQVTQMGQEVILRCVPISNHLYFYWYRQILGQKVEFLVSFYNNEISEKSEIFDDQFSVERPDGSNFTLKIRSTKLEDSAMYFCASRQGGETQYFGPGTRLLVL.

For this clone: As the CDR3 is not closed by the conserved phenylalanine or tryptophan, this likely results from a read error. V gene TRBV10-3 combines with J gene TRBJ1-3, with D uncertain. Germline CDR1 is ENHRY and CDR2 is SYGVKD. CDR3 length equals 13 residues. Trimming cost V 11 bases and J 0 bases, with 11 bases left between them. The CDR3 region is CAVGLGSGNTIYV. The CDR3 region has the DNA TGTGCCGTTGGTTTGGGCTCTGGAAACACCATATATGTT.

This clone was recorded a few times. This chain joins TRBV5-8 and TRBJ1-2; D unclear. The V gene's germline CDR1 is SGHTS and CDR2 YDEGEE. V was shortened by 0 bases and J by 1 base, with 10 bases between the two germline ends. The CDR3 has 15 amino acids. The chain's CDR3 is CASSLAIGDNYGYTF. The CDR3 DNA sequence: TGTGCCAGCAGCTTGGCGATCGGGGATAACTATGGCTACACCTTC. The entire variable domain, with the rest obtained from reference TRBV5-8 and TRBJ1-2, is as follows: EAGVTQSPTHLIKTRGQQATLRCSPISGHTSVYWYQQALGLGLQFLLWYDEGEERNRGNFPPRFSGRQFPNYSSELNVNALELEDSALYLCASSLAIGDNYGYTFGSGTRLTVV.

This sequence joins TRBV4-3 and TRBJ1-4; D not resolved. Per the germline V gene, CDR1 is LGHNA and CDR2 is YSLEER. CDR3 length: 17 residues. Trimming removed 0 bases from V and 4 bases from J, with 15 bases in between. The CDR3 DNA reads as TGCGCCAGCAGCCAAGATTATCAAAGCTTCCTTAATGAAAAACTGTTTTTT. This codes for CASSQDYQSFLNEKLFF.

A few counts support this clone. This chain connects TRBV5-5 to TRBJ2-5, with D unresolved. Trimming removed 5 bases from V and 1 base from J, with 12 bases in between. The CDR3 contains 14 residues. Looked up from germline, CDR1 is SGHKS and CDR2 is YYEKEE (reference sequence). CDR3: CASRMTDGQETQYF. DNA of the CDR3: TGTGCCAGCAGAATGACGGACGGCCAAGAGACCCAGTACTTC.

This clone was found a few times. The gene calls are TRBV4-2 and TRBJ2-2, with D possibly called TRBD1 or TRBD2 (6 bases each). The ends were cut back, 1 base at V and 3 bases at J, with 12 bases in the middle. Germline assignment: CDR1 LGHNA and CDR2 YNFKEQ. The CDR3 runs 16 residues. The chain's CDR3 is CASSQAEGGDTGELFF. The CDR3 nucleotides are TGTGCCAGCAGCCAAGCGGAGGGGGGAGACACCGGGGAGCTGTTTTTT.

This clone was seen more than once but under ten times. V usage is TRBV19 and J usage is TRBJ2-7; perhaps D is TRBD1 or TRBD2 (5 bases each). Germline V gene lookup returns CDR1 LNHDA and CDR2 SQIVND (reference sequence). With 5 bases removed from V and 5 bases from J, the gap between germline ends came to 10 bases. CDR3 length: 12 amino acids. As DNA, the CDR3 is TGTGCCAGTAGTGGGGACGTCCACGAGCAGTACTTC. This translates into CASSGDVHEQYF.

This clone was observed a few times. The rearrangement uses TRBV25-1 and TRBJ2-1; perhaps TRBD1 as D (6 bases). CDR3 length equals 13 residues. V was cut by 3 bases and J by 11 bases, with 14 bases left in between. Germline CDR1 and CDR2: MGHDK and SYGVNS. The CDR3 DNA is TGTGCCAGCAGTGACCCCAACAGGGACAAGCAGTTCTTC. This codes for CASSDPNRDKQFF.

V usage is TRBV15 and J usage is TRBJ1-1; possibly TRBD1 for D (6 bases). CDR1 is LNHNV and CDR2 is YYDKDF in the germline V gene (reference sequence). The CDR3 contains 17 residues. V dropped 1 base and J dropped 1 base, with 16 bases sitting between them. The CDR3 DNA reads as TGTGCCACCAGCAGAGGATATGGGGGCTGGGGGAACACTGAAGCTTTCTTT. This translates into CATSRGYGGWGNTEAFF.